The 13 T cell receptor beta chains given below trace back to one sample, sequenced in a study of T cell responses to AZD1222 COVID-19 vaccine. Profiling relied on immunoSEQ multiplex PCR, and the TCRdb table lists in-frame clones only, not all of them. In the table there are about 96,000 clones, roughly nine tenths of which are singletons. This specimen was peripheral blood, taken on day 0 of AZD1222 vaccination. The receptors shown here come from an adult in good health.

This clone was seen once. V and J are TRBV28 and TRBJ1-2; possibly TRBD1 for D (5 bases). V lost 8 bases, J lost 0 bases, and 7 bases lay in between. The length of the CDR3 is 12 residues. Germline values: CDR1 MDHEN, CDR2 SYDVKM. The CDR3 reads CASATANYGYTF. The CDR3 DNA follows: TGTGCCAGCGCGACAGCTAACTATGGCTACACCTTC.

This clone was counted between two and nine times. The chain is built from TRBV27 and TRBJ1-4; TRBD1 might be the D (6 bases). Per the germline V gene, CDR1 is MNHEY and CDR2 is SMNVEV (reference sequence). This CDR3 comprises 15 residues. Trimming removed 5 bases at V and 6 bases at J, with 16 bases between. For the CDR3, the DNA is TGTGCCAGCAGTGGAAGGACAGAGAAGTATGAAAAACTGTTTTTT. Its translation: CASSGRTEKYEKLFF.

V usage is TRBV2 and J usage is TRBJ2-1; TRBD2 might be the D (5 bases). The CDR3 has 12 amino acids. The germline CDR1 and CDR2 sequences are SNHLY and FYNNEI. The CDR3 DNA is TGTGCGACGGGGAGCTCCTACAATGAGCAGTTCTTC. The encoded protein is CATGSSYNEQFF. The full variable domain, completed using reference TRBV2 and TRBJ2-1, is EPEVTQTPSHQVTQMGQEVILRCVPISNHLYFYWYRQILGQKVEFLVSFYNNEISEKSEIFDDQFSVERPDGSNFTLKIRSTKLEDSAMYFCATGSSYNEQFFGPGTRLTVL.

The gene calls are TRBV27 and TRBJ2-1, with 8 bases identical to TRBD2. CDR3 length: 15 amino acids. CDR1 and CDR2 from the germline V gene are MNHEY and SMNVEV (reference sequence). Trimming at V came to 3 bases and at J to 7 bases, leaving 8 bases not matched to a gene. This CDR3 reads CASSFYGGVRNEQFF. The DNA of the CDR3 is TGTGCCAGCAGTTTCTACGGGGGGGTTCGGAATGAGCAGTTCTTC.

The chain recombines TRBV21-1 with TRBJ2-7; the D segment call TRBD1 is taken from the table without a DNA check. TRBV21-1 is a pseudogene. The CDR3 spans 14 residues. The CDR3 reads CAATTGDRNYEQYF. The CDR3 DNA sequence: TGTGCCGCAACAACGGGGGACAGGAACTACGAGCAGTACTTC.

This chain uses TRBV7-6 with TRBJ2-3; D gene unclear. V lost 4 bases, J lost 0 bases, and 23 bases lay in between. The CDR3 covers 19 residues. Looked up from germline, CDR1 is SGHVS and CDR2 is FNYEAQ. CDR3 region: CASSSPRSRQSPSTDTQYF. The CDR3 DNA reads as TGTGCCAGCAGCTCGCCACGCTCCAGACAAAGTCCTAGCACAGATACGCAGTATTTT. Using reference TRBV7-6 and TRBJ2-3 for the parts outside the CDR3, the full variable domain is GAGVSQSPRYKVTKRGQDVALRCDPISGHVSLYWYRQALGQGPEFLTYFNYEAQQDKSGLPNDRFSAERPEGSISTLTIQRTEQRDSAMYRCASSSPRSRQSPSTDTQYFGPGTRLTVL.

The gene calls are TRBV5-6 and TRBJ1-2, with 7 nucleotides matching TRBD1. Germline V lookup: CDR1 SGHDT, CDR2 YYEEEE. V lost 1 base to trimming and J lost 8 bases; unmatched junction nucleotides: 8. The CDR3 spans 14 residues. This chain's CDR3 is CASSLYRGGQGYTF. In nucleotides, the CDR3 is TGTGCCAGCAGCTTGTACAGGGGAGGTCAAGGCTACACCTTC.

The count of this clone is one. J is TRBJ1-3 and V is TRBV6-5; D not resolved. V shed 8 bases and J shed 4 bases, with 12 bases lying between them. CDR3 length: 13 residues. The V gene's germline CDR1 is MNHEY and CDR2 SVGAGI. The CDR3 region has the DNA TGTGCCAGCGAGGAGGTCGGGGGAAACACCATATATTTT. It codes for CASEEVGGNTIYF.

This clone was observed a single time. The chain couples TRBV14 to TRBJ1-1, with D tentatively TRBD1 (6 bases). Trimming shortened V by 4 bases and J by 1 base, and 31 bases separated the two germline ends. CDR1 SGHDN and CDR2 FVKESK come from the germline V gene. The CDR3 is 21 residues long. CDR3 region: CASSPREGVGEVFRGNTEAFF. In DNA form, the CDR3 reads TGTGCCAGCAGCCCTCGGGAGGGGGTTGGGGAAGTATTCCGGGGGAACACTGAAGCTTTCTTT.

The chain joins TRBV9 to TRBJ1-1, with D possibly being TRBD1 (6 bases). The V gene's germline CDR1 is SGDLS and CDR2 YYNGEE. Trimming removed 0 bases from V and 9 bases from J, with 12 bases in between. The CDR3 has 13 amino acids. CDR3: CASSVVEGGKAFF. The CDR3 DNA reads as TGTGCCAGCAGCGTAGTTGAGGGGGGGAAAGCTTTCTTT.

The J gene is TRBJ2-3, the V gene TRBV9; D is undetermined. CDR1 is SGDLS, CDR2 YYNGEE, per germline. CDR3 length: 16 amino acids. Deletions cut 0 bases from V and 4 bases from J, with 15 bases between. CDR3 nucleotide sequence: TGTGCCAGCAGCGTAGAAATAGCACAAGGCGCAGATACGCAGTATTTT. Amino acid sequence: CASSVEIAQGADTQYF.

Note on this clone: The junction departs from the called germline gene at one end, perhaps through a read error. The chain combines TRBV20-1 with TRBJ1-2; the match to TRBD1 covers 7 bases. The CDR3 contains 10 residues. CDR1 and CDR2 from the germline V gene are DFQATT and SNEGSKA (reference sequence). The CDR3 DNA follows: TGCAGTGCTAGAGAGACAGGGCCTCCCTTC. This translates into CSARETGPPF.

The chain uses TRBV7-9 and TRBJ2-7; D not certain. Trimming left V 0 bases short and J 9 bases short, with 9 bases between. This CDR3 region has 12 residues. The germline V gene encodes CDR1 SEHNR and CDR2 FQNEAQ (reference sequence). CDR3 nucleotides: TGTGCCAGCAGCTTAGCGGAAATGGGGCAGTACTTC. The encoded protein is CASSLAEMGQYF.